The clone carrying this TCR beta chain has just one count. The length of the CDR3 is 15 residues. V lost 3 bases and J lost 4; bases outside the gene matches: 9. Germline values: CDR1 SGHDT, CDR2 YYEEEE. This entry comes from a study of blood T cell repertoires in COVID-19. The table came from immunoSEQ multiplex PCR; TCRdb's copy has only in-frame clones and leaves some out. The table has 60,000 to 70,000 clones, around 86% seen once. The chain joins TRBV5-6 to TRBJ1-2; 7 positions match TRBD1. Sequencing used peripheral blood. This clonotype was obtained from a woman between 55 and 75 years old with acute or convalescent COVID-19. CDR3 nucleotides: TGTGCCAGCAGCTCTGGAACACAGGGGTCCTATGGCTACACCTTC. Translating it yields CASSSGTQGSYGYTF.